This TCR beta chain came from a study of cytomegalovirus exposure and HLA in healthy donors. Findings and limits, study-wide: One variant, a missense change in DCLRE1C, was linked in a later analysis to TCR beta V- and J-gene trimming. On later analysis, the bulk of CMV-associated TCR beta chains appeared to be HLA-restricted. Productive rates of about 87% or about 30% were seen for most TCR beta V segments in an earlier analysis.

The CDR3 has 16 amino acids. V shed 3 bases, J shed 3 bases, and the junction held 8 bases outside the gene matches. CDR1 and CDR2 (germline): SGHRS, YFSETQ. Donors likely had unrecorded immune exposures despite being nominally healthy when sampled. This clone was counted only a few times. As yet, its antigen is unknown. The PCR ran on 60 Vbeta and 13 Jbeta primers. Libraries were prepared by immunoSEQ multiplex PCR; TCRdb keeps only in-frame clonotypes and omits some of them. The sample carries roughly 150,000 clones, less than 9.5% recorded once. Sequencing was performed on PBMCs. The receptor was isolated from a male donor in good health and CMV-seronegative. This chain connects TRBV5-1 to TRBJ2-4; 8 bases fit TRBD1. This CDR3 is CASSWAPTGDKNIQYF. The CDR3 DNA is TGCGCCAGCAGCTGGGCCCCGACAGGGGACAAAAACATTCAGTACTTC.